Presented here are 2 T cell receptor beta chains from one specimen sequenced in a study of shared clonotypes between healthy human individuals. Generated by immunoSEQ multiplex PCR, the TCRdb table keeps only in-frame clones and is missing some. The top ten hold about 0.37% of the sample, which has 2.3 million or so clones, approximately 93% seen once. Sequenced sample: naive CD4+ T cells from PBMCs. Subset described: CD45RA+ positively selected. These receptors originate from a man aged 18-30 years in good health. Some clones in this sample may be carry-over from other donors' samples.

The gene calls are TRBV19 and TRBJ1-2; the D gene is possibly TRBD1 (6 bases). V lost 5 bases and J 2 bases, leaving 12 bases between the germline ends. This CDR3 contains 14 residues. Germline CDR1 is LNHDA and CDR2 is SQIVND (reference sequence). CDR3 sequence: CASSEPGHNYGYTF. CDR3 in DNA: TGTGCCAGTAGTGAGCCGGGACACAACTATGGCTACACCTTC.

For the CDR3, the DNA is TGTGCCAGCAGCGTCCGGGACAGTGATATGGGGGACTACACCTTC. This encodes CASSVRDSDMGDYTF. The J gene is TRBJ1-2, the V gene TRBV9, with TRBD1 matching over 7 bases. CDR1 SGDLS and CDR2 YYNGEE come from the germline V gene. The V segment lost 2 bases and the J segment 10 bases; nucleotides outside the gene matches: 14. This CDR3 has 15 amino acids.